The sequence of this T cell receptor beta chain was determined in a study of shared clonotypes between healthy human individuals. Study-wide context: Aged between 18 and 49, the donors were a couple of women and three men.

CDR3 size: 13 residues. CDR1 is SGHRS and CDR2 is YFSETQ in the germline V gene. Trimming pared 5 bases from V and 5 bases from J, leaving 13 bases between. For this clone: Its antigen is not identified.

This table comes from immunoSEQ multiplex PCR, and its TCRdb copy is limited to in-frame clones, with some not included. The data hold 1,400,000 or so clones, with approximately 98.5% observed a single time. The split of CD4+ cells yielded CD45RA+ naive and CD45RA-negative memory subsets. Study-level results: Only blood was sampled, and tissue TCR repertoires likely differ from blood ones. Compared with clonotypes that all four donors shared, non-shared clonotypes had lower generation probabilities.

The TCR sequence derives from a man younger than 40 in good health. The specimen sequenced was naive CD4+ T cells sorted from blood. Subset denoted: CD45RA+ positively selected. The chain recombines TRBV5-1 with TRBJ1-2, with D unresolved. CDR3 region: CASSQNGVYGYTF. CDR3 DNA: TGCGCCAGCAGTCAAAATGGTGTTTATGGCTACACCTTC. Looking up the rest from reference TRBV5-1 and TRBJ1-2 gives the full variable domain: KAGVTQTPRYLIKTRGQQVTLSCSPISGHRSVSWYQQTPGQGLQFLFEYFSETQRNKGNFPGRFSGRQFSNSRSEMNVSTLELGDSALYLCASSQNGVYGYTFGSGTRLTVV.